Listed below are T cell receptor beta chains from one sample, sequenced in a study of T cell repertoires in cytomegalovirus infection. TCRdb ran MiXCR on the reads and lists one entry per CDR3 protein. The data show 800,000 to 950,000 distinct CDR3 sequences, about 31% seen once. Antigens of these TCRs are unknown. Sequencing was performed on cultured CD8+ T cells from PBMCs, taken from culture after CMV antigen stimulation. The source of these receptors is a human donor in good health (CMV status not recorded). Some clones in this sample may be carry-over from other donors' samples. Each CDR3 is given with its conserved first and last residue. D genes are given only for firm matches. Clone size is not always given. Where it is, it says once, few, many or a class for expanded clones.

CASSIDGGNTEAFF,TGTGCCAGTAGTATCGACGGCGGGAACACTGAAGCTTTCTTT,TRBV19,NA,NA,TRBJ1-1
CASSWGLAGESSYNEQFF,TGTGCCAGTAGTTGGGGACTAGCGGGGGAAAGCTCCTACAATGAGCAGTTCTTC,TRBV19,TRBD2,NA,TRBJ2-1
CASSESEDRSTNVLTF,TGTGCCAGCAGTGAGTCGGAGGACAGGAGCACCAACGTCCTGACTTTC,TRBV2,TRBD1,NA,TRBJ2-6
CASSKSPGDQPQHF,TGTGCCAGCAGCAAAAGCCCGGGCGATCAGCCCCAGCATTTT,TRBV7-6,NA,NA,TRBJ1-5
CASSQKFGGRVAEAFF,TGCGCCAGCAGCCAGAAATTCGGGGGCAGGGTCGCTGAAGCTTTCTTT,TRBV4-1,NA,once,TRBJ1-1
CASSFIGVATEAFF,TGTGCCAGCAGTTTCATCGGGGTTGCCACTGAAGCTTTCTTT,TRBV27,NA,NA,TRBJ1-1
CASSFPAGGYYEQYF,TGTGCCAGCAGCTTCCCAGCGGGGGGCTACTACGAGCAGTACTTC,TRBV5-3,TRBD2,few,TRBJ2-7
CASSPPKDRAGGAQYF,TGTGCCAGCTCACCACCGAAGGACAGGGCCGGAGGGGCCCAGTACTTC,TRBV18,TRBD1,NA,TRBJ2-5
CSARPAGDRGYTF,TGCAGTGCCCGGCCGGCAGGGGATAGGGGCTACACCTTC,TRBV20-1,NA,NA,TRBJ1-2
CASSLGAPGTGGNEQFF,TGTGCCAGCAGTTTGGGCGCCCCCGGGACAGGGGGTAATGAGCAGTTCTTC,TRBV6-8,TRBD1,few,TRBJ2-1
CASSAVGTSGYTDTQYF,TGTGCCAGCAGCGCCGTCGGGACTAGCGGTTACACAGATACGCAGTATTTT,TRBV9,TRBD2,NA,TRBJ2-3
CASSLGGGPVGEQYF,TGTGCCAGCAGTCTGGGGGGGGGGCCTGTTGGGGAGCAGTACTTC,TRBV7-6,NA,NA,TRBJ2-7
CSATSPGTVRGPSETQYF,TGCAGTGCTACCTCCCCCGGGACAGTCCGAGGCCCGAGTGAGACCCAGTACTTC,TRBV20-1,TRBD1,NA,TRBJ2-5